This T cell receptor (beta chain) appears in the sequencing data of a study of T cells in women clearing cervical HPV infection. Overall study: No precancer developed; the control's incident HPV16 infection cleared within 12 months. HLA type stays a possible confounder, typing being limited. Study-level findings and limits: Associations may precede or follow infection; HPV-specific or memory T cells were not isolated.

Libraries were prepared by immunoSEQ multiplex PCR; TCRdb keeps only in-frame clonotypes and omits some of them. In all, the sample yields tens of thousands of clones. To note about this clone: Its antigen is still unknown. The read gets to within 3 residues of the CDR3 end, and the germline J gene fills in the rest.

Unmatched junction bases numbered 6, after V lost 4 bases and J lost 9 bases. CDR3 length: 15 residues. Germline CDR1 KGHSH, CDR2 LQKENI. Prevalent HPV16 infections were excluded; only incident single HPV16 infections included. V usage is TRBV18 and J usage is TRBJ1-6; 10 bases match TRBD1. The sample comprised blood buffy coat. This TCR was recovered from a woman aged 18 to 69 with a cervical HPV16 infection that either progressed to CIN3+ or cleared (not recorded which). CDR3 sequence reads: CASSLGQGGGSPLHF. Partial CDR3 DNA: TGTGCCAGCTCACTTGGACAGGGGGGTGGTTCACCC.